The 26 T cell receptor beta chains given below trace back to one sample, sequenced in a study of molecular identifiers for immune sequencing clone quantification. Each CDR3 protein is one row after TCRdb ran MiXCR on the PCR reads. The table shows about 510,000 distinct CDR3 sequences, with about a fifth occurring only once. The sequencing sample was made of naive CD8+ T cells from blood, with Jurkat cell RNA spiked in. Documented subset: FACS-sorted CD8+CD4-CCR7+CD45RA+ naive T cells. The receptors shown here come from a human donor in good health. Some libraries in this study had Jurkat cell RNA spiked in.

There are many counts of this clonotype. CDR3 residues: CASSLAFGWDRADGYTF. In DNA form, the CDR3 reads TGTGCCAGCAGCTTAGCCTTCGGCTGGGACAGGGCTGATGGCTACACCTTC. The chain is built from TRBV7-9 and TRBJ1-2; 9 bases match TRBD1. The germline V gene encodes CDR1 SEHNR and CDR2 FQNEAQ (reference sequence). The CDR3 is made up of 17 amino acids. J gave up 6 bases and V 0 bases, and 11 bases lay outside the gene matches.

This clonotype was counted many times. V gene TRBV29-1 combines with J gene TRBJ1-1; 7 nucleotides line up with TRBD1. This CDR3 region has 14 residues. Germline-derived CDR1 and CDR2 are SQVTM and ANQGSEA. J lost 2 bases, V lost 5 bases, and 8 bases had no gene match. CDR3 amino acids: CSVRGGTVNTEAFF. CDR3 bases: TGCAGCGTTCGTGGAGGGACAGTCAACACTGAAGCTTTCTTT.

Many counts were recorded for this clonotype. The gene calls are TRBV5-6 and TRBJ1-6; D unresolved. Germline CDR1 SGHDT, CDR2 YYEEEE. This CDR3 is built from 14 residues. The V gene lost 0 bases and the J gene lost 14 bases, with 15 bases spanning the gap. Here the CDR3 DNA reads TGTGCCAGCAGCTTGGATCCCGGGTTCAAGACCCTCCACTTT. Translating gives CASSLDPGFKTLHF.

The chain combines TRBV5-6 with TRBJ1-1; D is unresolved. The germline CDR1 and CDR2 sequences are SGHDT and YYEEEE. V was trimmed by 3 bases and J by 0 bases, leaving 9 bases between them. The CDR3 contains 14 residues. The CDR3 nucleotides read TGTGCCAGCAGCTCCGATTTCTTGAACACTGAAGCTTTCTTT. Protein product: CASSSDFLNTEAFF.

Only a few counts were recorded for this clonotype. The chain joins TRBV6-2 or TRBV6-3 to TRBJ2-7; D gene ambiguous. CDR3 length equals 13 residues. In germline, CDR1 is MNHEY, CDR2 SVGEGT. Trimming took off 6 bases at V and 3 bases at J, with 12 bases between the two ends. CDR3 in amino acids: CASSLTDDYEQYF. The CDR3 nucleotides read TGTGCCAGCAGCTTGACCGACGACTACGAGCAGTACTTC.

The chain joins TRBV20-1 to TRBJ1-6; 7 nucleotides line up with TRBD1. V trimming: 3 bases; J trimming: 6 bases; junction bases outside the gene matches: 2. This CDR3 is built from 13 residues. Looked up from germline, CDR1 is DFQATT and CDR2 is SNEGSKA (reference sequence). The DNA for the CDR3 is TGCAGTGCTAGCGGGGACAGTAATTCACCCCTCCACTTT. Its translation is CSASGDSNSPLHF.

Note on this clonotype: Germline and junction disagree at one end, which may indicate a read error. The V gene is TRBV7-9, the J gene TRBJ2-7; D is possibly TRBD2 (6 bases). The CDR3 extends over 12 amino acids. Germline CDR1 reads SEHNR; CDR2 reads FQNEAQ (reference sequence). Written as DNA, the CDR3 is TGTGCCAGCGGCTTGGAGGGGAACGAGCAGTACTTC. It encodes CASGLEGNEQYF.

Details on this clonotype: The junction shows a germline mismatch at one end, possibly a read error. The CDR3, as DNA: TGTGCCAGCAGCTTGGGATACGCGAACGCTGAAGCTTTCTTT. As protein: CASSLGYANAEAFF. The chain joins TRBV5-3 to TRBJ1-1; unclear D gene. TRBV5-3 is an ORF, and what it does is uncertain. This CDR3 has 14 residues.

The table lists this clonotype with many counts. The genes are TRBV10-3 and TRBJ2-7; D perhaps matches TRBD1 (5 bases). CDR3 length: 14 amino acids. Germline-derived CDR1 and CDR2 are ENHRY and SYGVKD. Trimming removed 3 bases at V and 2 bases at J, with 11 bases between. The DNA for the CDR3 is TGTGCCATCAGTGATATAGACAGAGCCTACGAGCAGTACTTC. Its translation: CAISDIDRAYEQYF.

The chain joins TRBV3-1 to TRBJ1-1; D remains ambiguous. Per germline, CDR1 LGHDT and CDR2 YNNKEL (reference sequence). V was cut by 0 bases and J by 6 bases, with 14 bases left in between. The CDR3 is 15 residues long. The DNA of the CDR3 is TGTGCCAGCAGCCAAGATCGCGGAAGAGGAGCTGAAGCTTTCTTT. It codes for CASSQDRGRGAEAFF.

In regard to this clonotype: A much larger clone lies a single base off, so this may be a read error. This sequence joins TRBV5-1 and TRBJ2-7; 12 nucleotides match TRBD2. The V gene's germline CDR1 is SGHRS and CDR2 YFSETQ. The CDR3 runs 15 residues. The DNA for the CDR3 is TGCGCCAGCAGCTTGGGACTAGCGGGAGATTACGAGCAGCACTTC. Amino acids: CASSLGLAGDYEQHF.

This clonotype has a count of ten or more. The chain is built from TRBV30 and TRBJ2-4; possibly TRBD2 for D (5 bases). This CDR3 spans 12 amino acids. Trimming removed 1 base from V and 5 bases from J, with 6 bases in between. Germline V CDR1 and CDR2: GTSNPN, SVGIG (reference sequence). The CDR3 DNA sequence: TGTGCCTGGAGTGACGGGGAAAACATTCAGTACTTC. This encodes CAWSDGENIQYF.

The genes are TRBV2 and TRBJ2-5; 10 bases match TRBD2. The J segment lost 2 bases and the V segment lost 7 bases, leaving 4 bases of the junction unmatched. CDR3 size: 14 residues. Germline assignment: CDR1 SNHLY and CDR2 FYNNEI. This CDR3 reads CASMELAGQETQYF. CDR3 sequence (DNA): TGTGCCAGCATGGAACTAGCGGGACAAGAGACCCAGTACTTC. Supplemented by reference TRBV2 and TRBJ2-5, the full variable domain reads EPEVTQTPSHQVTQMGQEVILRCVPISNHLYFYWYRQILGQKVEFLVSFYNNEISEKSEIFDDQFSVERPDGSNFTLKIRSTKLEDSAMYFCASMELAGQETQYFGPGTRLLVL.

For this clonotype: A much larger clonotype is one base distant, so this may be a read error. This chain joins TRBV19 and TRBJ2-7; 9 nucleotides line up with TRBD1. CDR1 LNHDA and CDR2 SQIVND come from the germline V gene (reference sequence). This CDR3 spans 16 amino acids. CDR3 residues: CASSISLGQGIYDQYF. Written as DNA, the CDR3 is TGTGCCAGTAGTATATCCCTAGGACAGGGGATCTACGATCAGTACTTC.

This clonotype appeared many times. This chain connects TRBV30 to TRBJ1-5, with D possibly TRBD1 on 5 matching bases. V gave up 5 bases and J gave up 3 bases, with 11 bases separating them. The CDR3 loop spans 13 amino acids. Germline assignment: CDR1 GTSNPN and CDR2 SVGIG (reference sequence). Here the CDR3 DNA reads TGTGCCTGGGGGGACTTCAACAATCAGCCCCAGCATTTT. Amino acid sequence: CAWGDFNNQPQHF. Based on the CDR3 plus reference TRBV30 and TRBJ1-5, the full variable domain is SQTIHQWPATLVQPVGSPLSLECTVEGTSNPNLYWYRQAAGRGLQLLFYSVGIGQISSEVPQNLSASRPQDRQFILSSKKLLLSDSGFYLCAWGDFNNQPQHFGDGTRLSIL.

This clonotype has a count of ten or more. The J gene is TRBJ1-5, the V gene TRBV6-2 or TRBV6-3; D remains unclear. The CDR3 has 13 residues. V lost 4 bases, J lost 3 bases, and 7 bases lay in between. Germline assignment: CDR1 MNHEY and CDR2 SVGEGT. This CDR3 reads CASSSDYNQPQHF. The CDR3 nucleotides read TGTGCCAGCAGTTCGGATTACAATCAGCCCCAGCATTTT.

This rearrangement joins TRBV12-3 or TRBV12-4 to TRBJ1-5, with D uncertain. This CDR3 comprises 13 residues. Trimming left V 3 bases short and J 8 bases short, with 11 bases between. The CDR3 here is CASSFTAVEPQHF. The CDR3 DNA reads TGTGCCAGCAGTTTTACAGCCGTAGAGCCCCAGCATTTT.

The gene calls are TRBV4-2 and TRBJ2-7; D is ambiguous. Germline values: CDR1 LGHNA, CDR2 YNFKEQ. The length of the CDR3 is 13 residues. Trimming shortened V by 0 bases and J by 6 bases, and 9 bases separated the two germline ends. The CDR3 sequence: CASSQDYESEQYF. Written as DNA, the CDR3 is TGTGCCAGCAGCCAAGATTACGAGTCCGAGCAGTACTTC.

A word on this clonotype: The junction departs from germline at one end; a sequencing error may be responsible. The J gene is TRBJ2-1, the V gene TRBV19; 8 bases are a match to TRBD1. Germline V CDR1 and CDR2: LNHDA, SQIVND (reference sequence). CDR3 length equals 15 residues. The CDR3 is CASSIFDRGSNGQFF. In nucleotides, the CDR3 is TGTGCCAGTAGTATCTTCGACAGGGGTTCCAATGGGCAGTTCTTC.

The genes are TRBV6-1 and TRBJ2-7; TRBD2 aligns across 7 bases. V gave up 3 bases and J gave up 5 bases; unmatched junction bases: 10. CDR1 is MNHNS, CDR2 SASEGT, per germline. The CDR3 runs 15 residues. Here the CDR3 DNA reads TGTGCCAGCAGTGAGCCCAGGGACTATATCGACGAGCAGTACTTC. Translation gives CASSEPRDYIDEQYF.

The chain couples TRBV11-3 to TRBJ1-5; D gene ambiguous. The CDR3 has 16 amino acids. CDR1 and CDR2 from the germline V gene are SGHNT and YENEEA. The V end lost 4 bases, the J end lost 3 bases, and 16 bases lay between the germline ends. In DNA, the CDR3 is TGTGCCAGCAGCTCCCGAGGGCAGGAAAACAATCAGCCCCAGCATTTT. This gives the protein CASSSRGQENNQPQHF.

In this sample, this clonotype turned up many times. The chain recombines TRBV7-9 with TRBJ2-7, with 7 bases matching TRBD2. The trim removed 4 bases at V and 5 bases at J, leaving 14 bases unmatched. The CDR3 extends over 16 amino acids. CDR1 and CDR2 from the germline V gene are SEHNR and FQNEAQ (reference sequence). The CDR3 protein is CASSSTVASGKNEQYF. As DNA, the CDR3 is TGTGCCAGCAGCTCCACTGTGGCTAGCGGAAAAAACGAGCAGTACTTC.

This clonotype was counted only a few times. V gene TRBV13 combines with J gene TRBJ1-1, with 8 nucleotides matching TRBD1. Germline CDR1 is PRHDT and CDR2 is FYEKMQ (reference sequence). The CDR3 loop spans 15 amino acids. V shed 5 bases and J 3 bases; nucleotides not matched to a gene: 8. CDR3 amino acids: CASSPRTGRDTEAFF. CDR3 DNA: TGTGCCAGCAGCCCGCGGACAGGGCGGGACACTGAAGCTTTCTTT.

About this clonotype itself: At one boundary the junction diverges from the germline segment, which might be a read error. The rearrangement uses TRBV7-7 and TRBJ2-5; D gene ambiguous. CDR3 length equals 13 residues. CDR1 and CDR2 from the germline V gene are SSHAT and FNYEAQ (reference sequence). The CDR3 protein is CASSLDPEETHYF. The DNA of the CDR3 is TGTGCTAGCAGCTTAGATCCGGAAGAGACCCATTACTTC.

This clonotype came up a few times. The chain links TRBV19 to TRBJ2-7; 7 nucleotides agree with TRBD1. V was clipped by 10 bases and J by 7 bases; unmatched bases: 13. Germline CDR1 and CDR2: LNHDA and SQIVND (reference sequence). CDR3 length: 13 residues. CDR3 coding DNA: TGTGCCACCCAGGGACAGACCGCCGGTGAGCAGTACTTC. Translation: CATQGQTAGEQYF. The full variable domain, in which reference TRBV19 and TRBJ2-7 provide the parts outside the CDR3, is DGGITQSPKYLFRKEGQNVTLSCEQNLNHDAMYWYRQDPGQGLRLIYYSQIVNDFQKGDIAEGYSVSREKKESFPLTVTSAQKNPTAFYLCATQGQTAGEQYFGPGTRLTVT.

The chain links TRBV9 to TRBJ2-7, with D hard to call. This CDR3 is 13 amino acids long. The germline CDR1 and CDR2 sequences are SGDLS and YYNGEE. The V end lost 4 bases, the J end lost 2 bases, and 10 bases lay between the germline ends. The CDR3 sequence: CASSSDGPYEQYF. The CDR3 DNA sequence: TGTGCCAGCAGCTCAGACGGTCCCTACGAGCAGTACTTC.